This note documents a single T cell receptor (beta chain) sequence. Its target is unknown. The sample comes from a study of human T cells and chemical hapten exposure. Study-wide context: The study sensitized with 2% DPC on a roughly 2 cm by roughly 2 cm patch of upper inner arm skin. Patch tests of 0.01% DPC on the upper back were read at 6 days.

Time point here: patch test 2, 6 weeks after DPC sensitization. The treatment is: therapeutic diphenylcyclopropenone sensitization with weekly scalp DPC. This CDR3 comprises 15 residues. V shed 1 base, J shed 4 bases, and the junction held 1 base outside the gene matches. Germline loops: CDR1 LGHDT, CDR2 YNNKEL (reference sequence). TCRdb independently ran MiXCR on the RACE reads; one entry per CDR3 protein. The profile shows under 100,000 distinct CDR3 sequences, around 9.3% of them singletons. Findings of the study overall: Correlating positively with patch test score were the PT1 expanded TCR counts.

Material: whole blood, obtained in connection with sensitization to the hapten diphenylcyclopropenone (DPC). The rearrangement links TRBV3-1 to TRBJ2-3; 11 nucleotides agree with TRBD2. This sequence was found in a woman aged 50 to 60 with alopecia areata. Some clones in this sample may be carry-over from other donors' samples. CDR3 sequence reads: CASSQGTSGPDTQYF. The DNA for the CDR3 is TGTGCCAGCAGCCAAGGGACTAGCGGGCCAGATACGCAGTATTTT.